This TCR beta chain was sequenced during a study of T cells in Graves' hyperthyroidism and ophthalmopathy. Study results and limitations: Progression to ophthalmopathy was predicted a median of about six months early.

Regarding this clonotype: The antigen is undetermined.

Germline loops: CDR1 LNHDA, CDR2 SQIVND (reference sequence). The ends were cut back, 3 bases at V and 2 bases at J, with 8 bases in the middle. The CDR3 is 13 residues long. Researchers took RNA transcripts and amplified the TCR beta CDR3 regions from them. A first-round RT-PCR of the TCR CDR3 used the HTBI primer set. A single record per CDR3 protein comes from TCRdb applying MiXCR to the multiplex PCR reads. The sample yields about 290,000 distinct CDR3 sequences, 13% seen once. Diagnoses used clinical symptoms, serum thyroxine and TRAb, thyroid ultrasound and orbital computed tomography. Sample collection date corresponds to first hyperthyroidism diagnosis, prior to any ophthalmopathy symptoms.

The chain links TRBV19 to TRBJ2-7; D possibly corresponds to TRBD2 (5 bases). Sequencing was done on a sample of blood. This sequence was found in a woman aged 25 to 39 with Graves' hyperthyroidism that later progressed to Graves' ophthalmopathy. The CDR3 region is CASSIGETYEQYF. The CDR3 DNA sequence: TGTGCCAGTAGTATCGGGGAAACCTACGAGCAGTACTTC.